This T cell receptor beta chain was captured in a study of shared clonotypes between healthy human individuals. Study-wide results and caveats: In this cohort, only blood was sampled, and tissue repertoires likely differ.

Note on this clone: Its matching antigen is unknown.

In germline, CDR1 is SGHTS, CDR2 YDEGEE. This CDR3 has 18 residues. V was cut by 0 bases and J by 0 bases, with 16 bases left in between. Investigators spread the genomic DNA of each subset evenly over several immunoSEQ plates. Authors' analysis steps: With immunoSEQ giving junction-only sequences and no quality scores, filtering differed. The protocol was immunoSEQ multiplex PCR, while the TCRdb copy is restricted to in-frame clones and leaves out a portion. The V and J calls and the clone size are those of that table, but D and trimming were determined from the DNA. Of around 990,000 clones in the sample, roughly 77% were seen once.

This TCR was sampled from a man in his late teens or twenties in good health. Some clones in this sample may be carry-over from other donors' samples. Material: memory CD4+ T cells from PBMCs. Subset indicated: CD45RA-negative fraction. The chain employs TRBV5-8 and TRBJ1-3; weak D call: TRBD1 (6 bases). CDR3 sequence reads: CASSLEIYLGGSGNTIYF. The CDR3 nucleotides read TGTGCCAGCAGCTTGGAGATCTATTTAGGGGGCTCTGGAAACACCATATATTTT.